This entry lists 18 T cell receptor beta chains sequenced from one sample in a study of T cells in Graves' hyperthyroidism and ophthalmopathy. The investigators amplified TCR beta CDR3 regions from RNA transcripts. First-round RT-PCR targeting the TCR CDR3 was performed with the HTBI primer set. In TCRdb, the multiplex PCR reads were re-called with MiXCR into one record per CDR3 protein. The data hold about 640,000 distinct CDR3 sequences, with about 20% observed a single time. Sample: blood. Every receptor here comes from a man aged 25 to 45 with Graves' ophthalmopathy.

This chain links TRBV7-2 with TRBJ1-4; the D is unclear. CDR1 is SGHTA and CDR2 is FQGNSA in the germline V gene. The CDR3 sequence is 16 residues long. The V end was cut by 5 bases, the J end by 4 bases, with 17 bases between. CDR3 amino acids: CASSPDPDLFNEKLFF. CDR3 in DNA: TGTGCCAGCAGCCCCGACCCGGACCTCTTTAATGAAAAACTGTTTTTT.

V usage is TRBV15 and J usage is TRBJ1-5, with 10 positions matching TRBD1. Germline-derived CDR1 and CDR2 are LNHNV and YYDKDF (reference sequence). The CDR3 consists of 16 residues. V shed 3 bases and J 2 bases; nucleotides not matched to a gene: 4. The CDR3 is CATSREGTGGNQPQHF. The CDR3, as DNA: TGTGCCACCAGCAGGGAGGGGACAGGGGGCAATCAGCCCCAGCATTTT.

This clonotype was seen more than once but under ten times. The J gene is TRBJ1-4, the V gene TRBV5-1; 7 bases line up with TRBD1. CDR3 length equals 14 residues. V was pared by 4 bases and J by 5 bases, with 5 bases of the junction left unmatched. Germline V gene sequence: CDR1 SGHRS, CDR2 YFSETQ. The CDR3: CASSGGQQNEKLFF. Written as DNA, the CDR3 is TGCGCCAGCAGCGGGGGACAGCAAAATGAAAAACTGTTTTTT.

This clonotype was recorded at least ten times. The rearrangement joins TRBV20-1 to TRBJ2-1; 11 bases agree with TRBD2. Germline trimming cut 5 bases from V and 7 bases from J; bases unmatched to any gene: 7. CDR3 length equals 14 residues. Per germline, CDR1 DFQATT and CDR2 SNEGSKA (reference sequence). The DNA of the CDR3 is TGCAGTGCTTTACTAGCGGGAGTTGGAAATGAGCAGTTCTTC. This encodes CSALLAGVGNEQFF.

This clonotype was recorded many times. The chain links TRBV12-3 or TRBV12-4 to TRBJ2-7; 7 nucleotides align to TRBD2. Losses at the gene ends were 6 bases for V and 4 bases for J; bases not matched to a gene: 18. CDR3 length: 17 amino acids. The CDR3 reads CASSPGGSGFRTYEQYF. Written as DNA, the CDR3 is TGTGCCAGCAGCCCCGGGGGTAGCGGGTTCCGAACTTACGAGCAGTACTTC.

This clonotype was seen a few times. This sequence joins TRBV6-1 and TRBJ2-7; 9 nucleotides agree with TRBD2. The junction had 10 bases not matched to a gene; V was cut back by 5 bases and J by 5 bases. The CDR3 totals 15 residues. The germline V gene has CDR1 MNHNS and CDR2 SASEGT. The CDR3 bases are TGTGCCAGCAGTTATGTGGCTAGCGGGATCCACGAGCAGTACTTC. Translating gives CASSYVASGIHEQYF.

This clonotype was observed at least ten times. The chain carries TRBV7-3 and TRBJ2-1; D remains unclear. The CDR3 has 15 residues. Germline CDR1 and CDR2: SGHTA and FQGTGA. V was shortened by 2 bases and J by 3 bases, with 11 bases between the two germline ends. Here the CDR3 reads CASSLALSSYNEQFF. CDR3 DNA: TGTGCCAGCAGCTTAGCACTATCTAGCTACAATGAGCAGTTCTTC.

This rearrangement joins TRBV20-1 to TRBJ1-2, with D possibly being TRBD1 (5 bases). The germline V and J ends were trimmed by 8 bases and 2 bases, with 18 bases remaining between them. CDR1 is DFQATT and CDR2 is SNEGSKA in the germline V gene (reference sequence). This CDR3 is 14 amino acids long. CDR3 amino acids: CSSRIGAANYGYTF. In nucleotides, the CDR3 is TGCAGTTCCCGAATCGGGGCAGCCAACTATGGCTACACCTTC.

The sample holds many counts of this clonotype. The rearrangement links TRBV18 to TRBJ2-4, with D unclear. CDR1 is KGHSH and CDR2 is LQKENI in the germline V gene. V was trimmed by 0 bases and J by 2 bases, leaving 8 bases between them. The CDR3 spans 15 residues. CDR3 nucleotides: TGTGCCAGCTCACCACCGGAAGTACCCAAAAACATTCAGTACTTC. Translating it yields CASSPPEVPKNIQYF.

This clonotype has a handful of counts. The rearrangement uses TRBV7-6 and TRBJ2-7, with TRBD1 matching 8 bases. Losses at the gene ends were 4 bases for V and 4 bases for J; bases not matched to a gene: 6. The V gene's germline CDR1 is SGHVS and CDR2 FNYEAQ. CDR3 length: 14 residues. In nucleotides, the CDR3 is TGTGCCAGCAGCTCGCCGGGACAGGAATACGAGCAGTACTTC. Translated, it gives CASSSPGQEYEQYF.

This clonotype turned up a few times. The chain uses TRBV28 and TRBJ1-1; 9 bases are a match to TRBD1. The J segment lost 5 bases and the V segment lost 11 bases, leaving 9 bases of the junction unmatched. Germline CDR1 and CDR2: MDHEN and SYDVKM. This CDR3 comprises 13 residues. CDR3 in amino acids: CAGRDRGETEAFF. CDR3 in DNA: TGTGCCGGGCGAGACAGGGGGGAAACTGAAGCTTTCTTT.

This clonotype occurred many times. V and J are TRBV2 and TRBJ2-1; D unclear. Per germline, CDR1 SNHLY and CDR2 FYNNEI. V was trimmed by 4 bases and J by 10 bases, leaving 8 bases between them. CDR3 length: 11 residues. The CDR3 here is CASSVEREQFF. CDR3 bases: TGTGCCAGCAGTGTTGAGCGAGAGCAGTTCTTC.

This clonotype was recorded a few times. One junction end does not reproduce the germline sequence, and a read error may be involved. The V call is TRBV7-3, the J call TRBJ2-3; no clear D gene. The V gene's germline CDR1 is SGHTA and CDR2 FQGTGA. The CDR3 has 15 residues. The CDR3 DNA is TGTGCCAACAGCTTATCCGAGGCTAGCACAGATACGCAGTATTTT. Translated, it gives CANSLSEASTDTQYF. The whole variable domain, filled in from reference TRBV7-3 and TRBJ2-3, reads GAGVSQTPSNKVTEKGKYVELRCDPISGHTALYWYRQSLGQGPEFLIYFQGTGAADDSGLPNDRFFAVRPEGSVSTLKIQRTERGDSAVYLCANSLSEASTDTQYFGPGTRLTVL.

The gene calls are TRBV24-1 and TRBJ2-1; no clear D. V lost 2 bases to trimming and J lost 8 bases, with 6 bases between them. The CDR3 contains 12 residues. The germline V gene has CDR1 KGHDR and CDR2 SFDVKD. The CDR3 bases are TGTGCCACCAGTGATTCCCAATATGAGCAGTTCTTC. This sequence encodes CATSDSQYEQFF.

This clonotype was recorded at least ten times. The CDR3 DNA reads as TGTGCCTGGAGTCTAGCAGGGGATCAGCCCCAGCATTTT. It is translated as CAWSLAGDQPQHF. The chain recombines TRBV30 with TRBJ1-5; TRBD1 is a possible D gene (6 bases). Germline CDR1 is GTSNPN and CDR2 is SVGIG (reference sequence). The CDR3 runs to 13 residues. V shed 2 bases and J shed 5 bases, with 10 bases lying between them.

The chain recombines TRBV2 with TRBJ2-1, with 12 bases lining up with TRBD1. The trim removed 4 bases at V and 6 bases at J, leaving 10 bases unmatched. CDR3 length: 17 amino acids. Germline assignment: CDR1 SNHLY and CDR2 FYNNEI. This CDR3 is CASSGNLGTGGFNEQFF. CDR3 in DNA: TGTGCCAGCAGTGGTAACCTTGGGACAGGGGGCTTCAATGAGCAGTTCTTC.

This clonotype was recorded many times. The rearrangement links TRBV28 to TRBJ2-7; TRBD2 matches 11 bases. Germline V gene sequence: CDR1 MDHEN, CDR2 SYDVKM. This CDR3 has 14 amino acids. V was clipped by 6 bases and J by 7 bases; unmatched bases: 8. The CDR3 sequence: CASSKLAGVAEQYF. The CDR3 bases are TGTGCCAGCAGCAAACTAGCGGGAGTTGCTGAGCAGTACTTC.

This chain joins TRBV29-1 and TRBJ2-1; D is unclear. V was cut by 4 bases and J by 2 bases, with 9 bases left in between. The CDR3 is 13 residues long. Germline CDR1 and CDR2: SQVTM and ANQGSEA. CDR3 region: CSVVSRPYNEQFF. In DNA form, the CDR3 reads TGCAGCGTTGTAAGCAGGCCCTACAATGAGCAGTTCTTC.